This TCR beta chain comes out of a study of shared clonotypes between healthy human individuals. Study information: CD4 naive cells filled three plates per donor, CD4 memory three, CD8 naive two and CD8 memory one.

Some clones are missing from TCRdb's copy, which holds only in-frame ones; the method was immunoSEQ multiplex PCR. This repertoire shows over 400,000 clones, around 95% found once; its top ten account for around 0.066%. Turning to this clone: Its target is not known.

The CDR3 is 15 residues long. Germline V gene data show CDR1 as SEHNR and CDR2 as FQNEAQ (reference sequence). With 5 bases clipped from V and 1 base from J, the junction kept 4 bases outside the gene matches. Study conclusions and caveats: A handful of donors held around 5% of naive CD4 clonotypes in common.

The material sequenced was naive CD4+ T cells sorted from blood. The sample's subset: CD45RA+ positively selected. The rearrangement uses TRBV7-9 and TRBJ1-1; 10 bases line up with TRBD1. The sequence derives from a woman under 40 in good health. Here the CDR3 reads CASSVGDRGNTEAFF. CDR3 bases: TGTGCCAGCAGCGTAGGGGACAGGGGGAACACTGAAGCTTTCTTT.